A selection of T cell receptor beta chains follows, all from one sample in a study of identical twins. TCRdb reanalysed the 5' RACE reads using MiXCR and keeps one entry per CDR3 protein. This sample has 200,000 to 250,000 distinct CDR3 sequences, with about 10% found just once. Material for sequencing was memory T cells sorted from blood. The origin of the receptors is a man in his fifties in good health. Each CDR3 is given with its conserved first and last residue. Each record gives: D gene, J gene, V gene, clone size, CDR3 DNA, CDR3 protein. The D gene is left open where the match is weak. The size entry is marked missing in some rows and otherwise reads once, few, many or a size class.

D: -
J: TRBJ2-3
V: TRBV7-8
size: -
DNA: TGTGCCAGCACCGGTGCAGATACGCAGTATTTT
CDR3: CASTGADTQYF

D: TRBD1
J: TRBJ1-6
V: TRBV9
size: -
DNA: TGTGCCAGCAGCTTAAGGACAGGGGACTCCTATAATTCACCCCTCCACTTT
CDR3: CASSLRTGDSYNSPLHF

D: -
J: TRBJ2-7
V: TRBV5-1
size: many
DNA: TGCGCCAGCACCCTTGGTGCAGGGCGGACCGGCTACGAGCAGTACTTC
CDR3: CASTLGAGRTGYEQYF

D: TRBD2
J: TRBJ2-5
V: TRBV10-3
size: -
DNA: TGTGCCATCAGTGACCCTAGCGGGGGGGAAGAGACCCAGTACTTC
CDR3: CAISDPSGGEETQYF

D: -
J: TRBJ2-5
V: TRBV5-1
size: many
DNA: TGCGCCAGCAGCACGCAGATTTCCCAAGAGACCCAGTACTTC
CDR3: CASSTQISQETQYF

D: TRBD2
J: TRBJ2-1
V: TRBV14
size: -
DNA: TGTGCCAGCAGCCCAGGGACTAGCGGGAGGGGGAGCTCCTACAATGAGCAGTTCTTC
CDR3: CASSPGTSGRGSSYNEQFF

D: TRBD2
J: TRBJ2-3
V: TRBV6-1
size: many
DNA: TGTGCCAGCAGCTGGACTAGCGATAACACAGATACGCAGTATTTT
CDR3: CASSWTSDNTDTQYF

D: -
J: TRBJ2-1
V: TRBV7-6
size: few
DNA: TGTGCCAGCAGCTTATACCTAGCTTCCTACAATGAGCAGTTCTTC
CDR3: CASSLYLASYNEQFF

D: TRBD1
J: TRBJ2-3
V: TRBV6-1
size: -
DNA: TGTGCCAGCAGTCTCGGCGGGACAGGGGGTTTTGATACGCAGTATTTT
CDR3: CASSLGGTGGFDTQYF

D: TRBD1
J: TRBJ2-7
V: TRBV5-6
size: -
DNA: TGTGCCAGCAGCTTGTATCCTGGGGACAGCTCCTACGAGCAGTACTTC
CDR3: CASSLYPGDSSYEQYF

D: -
J: TRBJ1-2
V: TRBV29-1
size: few
DNA: TGCAGCGTAGGGGACCGGATGGGAGGCTACACCTTC
CDR3: CSVGDRMGGYTF

D: -
J: TRBJ1-1
V: TRBV4-3
size: many
DNA: TGCGCCAGCAGCCAAGCTTTTCCGGAGGGCACTGAAGCTTTCTTT
CDR3: CASSQAFPEGTEAFF

D: -
J: TRBJ2-1
V: TRBV10-3
size: many
DNA: TGTGCCATCAGTGAGTCCCCATACAATGAGCAGTTCTTC
CDR3: CAISESPYNEQFF

D: TRBD2
J: TRBJ2-2
V: TRBV20-1
size: many
DNA: TGCAGTGCTAGAGATAAGGGGACTAGCGGAGCCACCGGGGAGCTGTTTTTT
CDR3: CSARDKGTSGATGELFF

D: -
J: TRBJ2-2
V: TRBV7-9
size: many
DNA: TGTGCCAGCAGCTCGGGGACAAGGAGGGACACCGGGGAGCTGTTTTTT
CDR3: CASSSGTRRDTGELFF

D: -
J: TRBJ1-6
V: TRBV18
size: many
DNA: TGTGCCAGCTCACAGGGGCCGGGAATCGGTTCACCCCTCCACTTT
CDR3: CASSQGPGIGSPLHF

D: TRBD2
J: TRBJ2-1
V: TRBV20-1
size: -
DNA: TGCAGTGCTTTCCACCTAGCGGCAATTGGCAATGAGCAGTTCTTC
CDR3: CSAFHLAAIGNEQFF

D: TRBD1
J: TRBJ2-5
V: TRBV11-2
size: many
DNA: TGTGCCAGCAGCTTTAGAGGGACAGGACGTTACCAAGAGACCCAGTACTTC
CDR3: CASSFRGTGRYQETQYF

D: TRBD1
J: TRBJ2-1
V: TRBV6-1
size: -
DNA: TGTGCCAGCAGTGACCGGGACAGGGTCAATGAGCAGTTCTTC
CDR3: CASSDRDRVNEQFF

D: -
J: TRBJ2-3
V: TRBV5-1
size: -
DNA: TGCGCCAGCAGCTTGGCCAGGGGTGGCACAGATACGCAGTATTTT
CDR3: CASSLARGGTDTQYF

D: TRBD1
J: TRBJ1-1
V: TRBV4-2
size: few
DNA: TGTGCCAGCAGCCAAGACAGGGGGCGAAACACTGAAGCTTTCTTT
CDR3: CASSQDRGRNTEAFF

D: -
J: TRBJ2-7
V: TRBV6-5
size: -
DNA: TGTGCCAGCAGTTACTCGAGGCAGGTCTCCTACGAGCAGTACTTC
CDR3: CASSYSRQVSYEQYF

D: -
J: TRBJ2-2
V: TRBV27
size: many
DNA: TGTGCCAGCAGTTTAGTAGGGTTCGGGAACACCGGGGAGCTGTTTTTT
CDR3: CASSLVGFGNTGELFF

D: TRBD1
J: TRBJ2-7
V: TRBV7-9
size: -
DNA: TGTGCCAGCAGCGCCCGGGACAGCCACTCCTACGAGCAGTACTTC
CDR3: CASSARDSHSYEQYF

D: -
J: TRBJ1-6
V: TRBV5-1
size: few
DNA: TGCGCCAGCAGCTTCAGGGGTGTCTATAATTCACCCCTCCACTTT
CDR3: CASSFRGVYNSPLHF

D: -
J: TRBJ2-7
V: TRBV27
size: few
DNA: TGTGCCAGCAGTTTAGCCGGGGGACCTCAGGTCCCCTACGAGCAGTACTTC
CDR3: CASSLAGGPQVPYEQYF

D: -
J: TRBJ1-1
V: TRBV20-1
size: -
DNA: TGCAGTGCCAGGAAGGACAGTGTAAACACTGAAGCTTTCTTT
CDR3: CSARKDSVNTEAFF

D: -
J: TRBJ2-4
V: TRBV20-1
size: -
DNA: TGCAGTGCTAGTTCGGCAGCAGCCAAAAACATTCAGTACTTC
CDR3: CSASSAAAKNIQYF

D: -
J: TRBJ1-2
V: TRBV7-2
size: -
DNA: TGTGCCAGCAGCCCGAACTCGTACAGGGACTATGGCTACACCTTC
CDR3: CASSPNSYRDYGYTF

D: TRBD2
J: TRBJ2-1
V: TRBV20-1
size: many
DNA: TGCAGTGCAAGGGGACTAGCGGGAAGTGGGTCCCCATTACGACAGTTCTTC
CDR3: CSARGLAGSGSPLRQFF

D: -
J: TRBJ2-5
V: TRBV15
size: many
DNA: TGTGCCACCAGCAGATCGTTCCAAGAGACCCAGTACTTC
CDR3: CATSRSFQETQYF

D: -
J: TRBJ2-7
V: TRBV11-1
size: few
DNA: TGTGCCAGCAGCTTAGCTAGTCTTATCAGGGGAAATGACTACGAGCAGTACTTC
CDR3: CASSLASLIRGNDYEQYF

D: TRBD1
J: TRBJ2-7
V: TRBV20-1
size: few
DNA: TGCAGTGCTATACCCTCGACAGGGAGTGCCTACGAGCAGTACTTC
CDR3: CSAIPSTGSAYEQYF

D: -
J: TRBJ2-1
V: TRBV6-2/TRBV6-3
size: -
DNA: TGTGCCAGCAGTTGGATGGAGTTCCCCTACAATGAGCAGTTCTTC
CDR3: CASSWMEFPYNEQFF

D: -
J: TRBJ1-1
V: TRBV20-1
size: -
DNA: TGCAGTGCTACCGGGACTTCGAACACTGAAGCTTTCTTT
CDR3: CSATGTSNTEAFF

D: TRBD2
J: TRBJ2-5
V: TRBV3-1
size: -
DNA: TGTGCCAGCAGCCCGGGACTAGCGGGGGGGATTCAAGAGACCCAGTACTTC
CDR3: CASSPGLAGGIQETQYF

D: -
J: TRBJ1-3
V: TRBV7-2
size: -
DNA: TGTGCCAGCAGCACCCCAGGGTCAAACACCATATATTTT
CDR3: CASSTPGSNTIYF

D: TRBD2
J: TRBJ2-1
V: TRBV12-3/TRBV12-4
size: few
DNA: TGTGCCAGCAACCAACTAGCGGACAATGAGCAGTTCTTC
CDR3: CASNQLADNEQFF

D: -
J: TRBJ2-2
V: TRBV30
size: few
DNA: TGTGCCTGGAGTCCTCGGGGGATTTCAAGTCCCGGGGAGCTGTTTTTT
CDR3: CAWSPRGISSPGELFF